Listed here are 25 T cell receptor beta chains from one sample, sequenced in a study of T cells after posttransplantation cyclophosphamide. Busulfan-fludarabine conditioning, marrow transplant, and cyclophosphamide on days +3 and +4 were administered. TCRdb's table, derived via immunoSEQ multiplex PCR, lists solely in-frame clones and lacks some. Recorded here are about 5,000 clones, none singletons. Sequencing used PBMCs, obtained after allogeneic stem cell transplant with posttransplant cyclophosphamide. The origin of the receptors is a male patient aged 55 to 69 who received an allogeneic stem cell transplant from a related donor, was CMV-positive, and had no GVHD. Certain T cells may be donor cells from the graft.

This clone was counted many times. The chain has TRBV5-6 and TRBJ1-1; a possible D gene is TRBD1 (5 bases). This CDR3 region has 13 residues. From germline, CDR1 is SGHDT and CDR2 YYEEEE. Trimming took off 4 bases at V and 4 bases at J, with 11 bases between the two ends. CDR3 residues: CASSRERGTEAFF. In nucleotides, the CDR3 is TGTGCCAGCAGCCGCGAAAGGGGCACTGAAGCTTTCTTT. The complete variable domain, with remaining parts taken from reference TRBV5-6 and TRBJ1-1, reads DAGVTQSPTHLIKTRGQQVTLRCSPKSGHDTVSWYQQALGQGPQFIFQYYEEEERQRGNFPDRFSGHQFPNYSSELNVNALLLGDSALYLCASSRERGTEAFFGQGTRLTVV.

This clone was detected only a few times. The rearrangement joins TRBV2 to TRBJ2-6; 8 bases are a match to TRBD1. Germline loops: CDR1 SNHLY, CDR2 FYNNEI. The trim removed 9 bases at V and 1 base at J, leaving 14 bases unmatched. This CDR3 comprises 18 residues. Here the CDR3 reads CASSRIGRGPSGANVLTF. For the CDR3, the DNA is TGTGCCAGTAGCCGTATCGGCAGGGGGCCATCTGGGGCCAACGTCCTGACTTTC.

The V call is TRBV2, the J call TRBJ1-2, with TRBD1 as a possible D gene (5 bases). Germline loops: CDR1 SNHLY, CDR2 FYNNEI. This CDR3 has 14 amino acids. With 1 base removed from V and 5 bases from J, the gap between germline ends came to 11 bases. The CDR3 region is CASSEGGVIYGYTF. CDR3 in DNA: TGTGCCAGCAGTGAAGGGGGGGTAATTTATGGCTACACCTTC.

Ten or more counts support this clone. The V and J genes are TRBV6-1 and TRBJ2-6; perhaps TRBD2 as D (6 bases). Trimming left V 4 bases short and J 3 bases short, with 19 bases between. This CDR3 contains 18 residues. Germline V gene sequence: CDR1 MNHNS, CDR2 SASEGT. The CDR3 reads CASSGRGGISLGANVLTF. Here the CDR3 DNA reads TGTGCCAGCAGTGGGAGGGGCGGGATATCCCTTGGGGCCAACGTCCTGACTTTC.

V and J are TRBV18 and TRBJ2-3; the match to TRBD2 covers 8 bases. J was trimmed by 2 bases and V by 5 bases; bases with no gene match: 6. Germline V gene sequence: CDR1 KGHSH, CDR2 LQKENI. The length of the CDR3 is 15 residues. DNA for the CDR3: TGTGCCAGCTCATACAGCGGGGGCAACACAGATACGCAGTATTTT. This sequence encodes CASSYSGGNTDTQYF.

This clone appeared a few times. The chain links TRBV11-2 to TRBJ2-5, with D possibly TRBD1 on 5 matching bases. Looked up from germline, CDR1 is SGHAT and CDR2 is FQNNGV. V shed 1 base and J shed 1 base, with 10 bases lying between them. This CDR3 is 15 amino acids long. DNA of the CDR3: TGTGCCAGCAGCTTAGCGTGGACAATCCAAGAGACCCAGTACTTC. It specifies CASSLAWTIQETQYF.

The table lists this clone with many counts. The chain recombines TRBV7-9 with TRBJ2-7; D is undetermined. V was shortened by 1 base and J by 2 bases, with 9 bases between the two germline ends. This CDR3 is built from 14 residues. Germline V gene sequence: CDR1 SEHNR, CDR2 FQNEAQ (reference sequence). The CDR3 spells CASSLGGTPYEQYF. CDR3 DNA sequence: TGTGCCAGCAGCTTAGGTGGCACACCCTACGAGCAGTACTTC.

This clone was observed many times. The chain carries TRBV5-1 and TRBJ1-2; TRBD1 might be the D (5 bases). V lost 2 bases, J lost 5 bases, and 13 bases lay in between. This CDR3 has 14 amino acids. Per germline, CDR1 SGHRS and CDR2 YFSETQ. CDR3 DNA: TGCGCCAGCAGCTTTCCAGGGTGGGGTTATGGCTACACCTTC. It codes for CASSFPGWGYGYTF.

The chain is built from TRBV9 and TRBJ2-3, with D hard to call. Germline V lookup: CDR1 SGDLS, CDR2 YYNGEE. V lost 4 bases to trimming and J lost 3 bases, with 15 bases between them. The CDR3 contains 15 residues. This CDR3 reads CASSPQPPTTDTQYF. CDR3 bases: TGTGCCAGCAGCCCCCAGCCCCCGACAACAGATACGCAGTATTTT.

This clone was observed at least ten times. This chain uses TRBV7-9 with TRBJ2-1; 9 nucleotides line up with TRBD1. J lost 9 bases, V lost 7 bases, and 7 bases had no gene match. Germline values: CDR1 SEHNR, CDR2 FQNEAQ (reference sequence). The CDR3 runs 13 residues. CDR3 amino acids: CASIGTGMGEQFF. In DNA, the CDR3 is TGTGCCAGCATCGGGACAGGGATGGGTGAGCAGTTCTTC.

Sample share makes this clone medium-sized (0.01 to 0.1%). The chain couples TRBV27 to TRBJ2-1, with TRBD1 identical over 7 bases. The CDR3 consists of 14 residues. The trim removed 6 bases at V and 7 bases at J, leaving 9 bases unmatched. Germline values: CDR1 MNHEY, CDR2 SMNVEV (reference sequence). CDR3 nucleotides: TGTGCCAGCAGCCCATCATCACAGGGGAATGAGCAGTTCTTC. Translating it yields CASSPSSQGNEQFF.

This clone was seen many times. V is TRBV19 and J is TRBJ1-6; 7 bases are a match to TRBD1. This CDR3 is built from 14 residues. Germline CDR1 LNHDA, CDR2 SQIVND (reference sequence). V lost 6 bases, J lost 6 bases, and 5 bases stayed unmatched. The CDR3 DNA is TGTGCCAGTAGCCGGGACAGTCTTAATTCACCCCTCCACTTT. Protein sequence: CASSRDSLNSPLHF. Supplemented by reference TRBV19 and TRBJ1-6, the full variable domain reads DGGITQSPKYLFRKEGQNVTLSCEQNLNHDAMYWYRQDPGQGLRLIYYSQIVNDFQKGDIAEGYSVSREKKESFPLTVTSAQKNPTAFYLCASSRDSLNSPLHFGNGTRLTVT.

In its sample, this clone was seen many times. The chain has TRBV27 and TRBJ2-1, with 10 positions matching TRBD2. The CDR3 has 16 residues. V trimming: 3 bases; J trimming: 5 bases; junction bases outside the gene matches: 7. Germline V lookup: CDR1 MNHEY, CDR2 SMNVEV (reference sequence). In nucleotides, the CDR3 is TGTGCCAGCAGTTTCCCAGCGGGGGGGCTGGACAATGAGCAGTTCTTC. As protein: CASSFPAGGLDNEQFF.

This clone was observed a few times. Additional DNA sequences in this sample encode the identical CDR3. The chain recombines TRBV29-1 with TRBJ1-1, with TRBD1 matching 8 bases. Germline V lookup: CDR1 SQVTM, CDR2 ANQGSEA. The CDR3 is 11 amino acids. V trimming: 5 bases; J trimming: 6 bases; junction bases outside the gene matches: 2. CDR3 in DNA: TGCAGCGTTACAGGGGGGGCTGAAGCTTTCTTT. Translated, it gives CSVTGGAEAFF.

This clone has at least ten counts. This sequence joins TRBV11-1 and TRBJ2-1; possibly TRBD2 for D (5 bases). Per germline, CDR1 SGHAT and CDR2 FQDESV (reference sequence). V was pared by 2 bases and J by 3 bases, with 8 bases between. The CDR3 consists of 14 residues. The CDR3 loop reads CASSLRENYNEQFF. The DNA of the CDR3 is TGTGCCAGCAGCTTAAGGGAGAACTACAATGAGCAGTTCTTC.

This clone was observed many times. The chain is built from TRBV28 and TRBJ2-5; no clear D. The germline V gene has CDR1 MDHEN and CDR2 SYDVKM. This CDR3 is built from 14 residues. V lost 3 bases, J lost 4 bases, and 12 bases lay in between. The CDR3 DNA reads TGTGCCAGCAGTTTTGCCTACGAAAGAGAGACCCAGTACTTC. This encodes CASSFAYERETQYF.

At least ten counts were recorded for this clone. Other DNA variants within this sample encode the same CDR3. The rearrangement links TRBV7-9 to TRBJ2-7, with D possibly being TRBD2 (5 bases). Deletions cut 1 base from V and 2 bases from J, with 9 bases between. Germline CDR1 is SEHNR and CDR2 is FQNEAQ (reference sequence). The CDR3 covers 14 residues. The CDR3 is CASSLGTPPYEQYF. CDR3 DNA: TGTGCCAGCAGCTTAGGGACTCCTCCCTACGAGCAGTACTTC.

This clone was found a few times. The chain carries TRBV12-5 and TRBJ1-6; tentatively, D is TRBD1 (5 bases). V lost 6 bases and J lost 6, with 12 bases in between. The CDR3 contains 14 residues. Germline V lookup: CDR1 LGHNT, CDR2 FRNRAP. The CDR3 DNA follows: TGTGCTAGTGGCCCTCAGGGTATTAATTCACCCCTCCACTTT. Its translation is CASGPQGINSPLHF.

The chain has TRBV9 and TRBJ2-1, with 9 bases aligning to TRBD1. The length of the CDR3 is 16 residues. The germline CDR1 and CDR2 sequences are SGDLS and YYNGEE. V was clipped by 2 bases and J by 2 bases; unmatched bases: 5. The DNA of the CDR3 is TGTGCCAGCAGCGTCGCCGGGACAGGGACCTACAATGAGCAGTTCTTC. It translates to CASSVAGTGTYNEQFF.

This clone came up many times. The chain couples TRBV7-2 to TRBJ1-1, with 7 bases identical to TRBD1. Germline V gene data show CDR1 as SGHTA and CDR2 as FQGNSA. This CDR3 comprises 13 residues. V was clipped by 3 bases and J by 4 bases; unmatched bases: 2. The CDR3, as DNA: TGTGCCAGCAGCTTTGCAGGGGGCACTGAAGCTTTCTTT. Translation gives CASSFAGGTEAFF.

This clone was detected many times. The chain uses TRBV7-2 and TRBJ1-2; D gene uncertain. The CDR3 runs 13 residues. Per germline, CDR1 SGHTA and CDR2 FQGNSA. With 1 base removed from V and 4 bases from J, the gap between germline ends came to 7 bases. The CDR3 DNA is TGTGCCAGCAGCTTAGGCCTCAGCTATGGCTACACCTTC. Protein sequence: CASSLGLSYGYTF.

This clone was seen more than once but under ten times. The CDR3, as DNA: TGTGCCAGCAGTTACACCCCGACAGGGGCCGCTGAAGCTTTCTTT. Translated, it gives CASSYTPTGAAEAFF. The chain couples TRBV6-5 to TRBJ1-1; 8 nucleotides agree with TRBD1. J gave up 6 bases and V 2 bases, and 8 bases lay outside the gene matches. The CDR3 loop spans 15 amino acids. From germline, CDR1 is MNHEY and CDR2 SVGAGI.

The rearrangement joins TRBV27 to TRBJ2-1, with TRBD2 identical over 13 bases. After removal of 5 bases from V and 8 bases from J, the junction contained 6 bases not matched to a gene. Germline CDR1 and CDR2: MNHEY and SMNVEV (reference sequence). This CDR3 has 15 residues. CDR3 DNA sequence: TGTGCCAGCAGTCGAACTAGCGGGGGGGCGGATGAGCAGTTCTTC. Translated: CASSRTSGGADEQFF.

This clone ranks as medium-sized. The chain links TRBV6-6 to TRBJ2-1; 11 nucleotides match TRBD2. Germline values: CDR1 MNHNY, CDR2 SVGAGI (reference sequence). V trimming: 4 bases; J trimming: 8 bases; junction bases outside the gene matches: 10. The CDR3 extends over 16 amino acids. The DNA of the CDR3 is TGTGCCAGCAGTTCCAATAGCGGGGGGGCTATGTATGAGCAGTTCTTC. It yields the protein CASSSNSGGAMYEQFF.

This clone is judged medium-sized. The chain is built from TRBV4-3 and TRBJ2-2, with 9 bases lining up with TRBD1. Germline CDR1 LGHNA, CDR2 YSLEER. The CDR3 is 16 amino acids. V shed 1 base, J shed 5 bases, and the junction held 5 bases outside the gene matches. The CDR3 spells CASSQGADRGTGELFF. Here the CDR3 DNA reads TGCGCCAGCAGCCAAGGGGCGGACAGGGGAACCGGGGAGCTGTTTTTT.